Below, one T cell receptor (beta chain) is given with its context. Within the sample, other DNA sequences also encode this same CDR3. The data were obtained in a study of neoadjuvant anti-PD-1 for oral cavity cancer. Overall study: Before surgery, most patients got three to four biweekly 3 mg/kg nivolumab doses. Patients without progression got a fourth dose around day 43.

Trimming at V came to 1 base and at J to 1 base, leaving 3 bases not matched to a gene. The germline gives CDR1 SGHTA, CDR2 FQGNSA. The CDR3 loop spans 15 amino acids. Profiling relied on immunoSEQ multiplex PCR, and the TCRdb table lists in-frame clones only, not all of them. The sample has over 10,000 clones; around 69% are singletons. The TCR comes from a person aged 35-79 years with oral cavity squamous cell carcinoma. The sequenced sample was PBMCs, obtained before nivolumab (anti-PD-1) treatment. V is TRBV7-2 and J is TRBJ1-1; TRBD1 agrees at 7 bases. CDR3 DNA: TGTGCCAGCAGCTTAGGGGACAGACGGAACACTGAAGCTTTCTTT. This gives the protein CASSLGDRRNTEAFF.